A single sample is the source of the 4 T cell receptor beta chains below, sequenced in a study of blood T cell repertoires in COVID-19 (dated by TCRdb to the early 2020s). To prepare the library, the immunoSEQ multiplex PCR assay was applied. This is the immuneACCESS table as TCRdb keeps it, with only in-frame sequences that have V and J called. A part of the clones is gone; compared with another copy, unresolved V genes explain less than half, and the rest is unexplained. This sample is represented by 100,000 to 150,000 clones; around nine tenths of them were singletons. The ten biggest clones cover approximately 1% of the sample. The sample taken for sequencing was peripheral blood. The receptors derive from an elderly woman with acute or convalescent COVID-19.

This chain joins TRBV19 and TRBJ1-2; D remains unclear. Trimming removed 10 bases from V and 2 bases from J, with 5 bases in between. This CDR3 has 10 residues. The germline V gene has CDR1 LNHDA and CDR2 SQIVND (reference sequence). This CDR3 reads CATGNYGYTF. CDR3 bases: TGTGCCACGGGAAACTATGGCTACACCTTC.

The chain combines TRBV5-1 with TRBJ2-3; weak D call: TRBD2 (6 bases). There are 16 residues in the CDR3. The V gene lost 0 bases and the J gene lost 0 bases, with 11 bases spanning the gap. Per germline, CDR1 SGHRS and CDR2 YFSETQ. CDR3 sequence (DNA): TGCGCCAGCAGCTTGGCTTCTCGGGGGAGCACAGATACGCAGTATTTT. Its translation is CASSLASRGSTDTQYF.

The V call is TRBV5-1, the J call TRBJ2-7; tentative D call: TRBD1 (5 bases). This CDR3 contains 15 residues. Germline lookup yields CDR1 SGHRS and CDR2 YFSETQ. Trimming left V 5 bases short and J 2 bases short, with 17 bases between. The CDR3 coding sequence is TGCGCCAGCAGTTCCGACAGCCCCAGAACCTACGAGCAGTACTTC. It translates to CASSSDSPRTYEQYF.

Here the CDR3 reads CASSYSLGSSGNTIYF. The CDR3 DNA reads TGTGCCAGCAGTTACTCACTAGGTAGCTCTGGAAACACCATATATTTT. The rearrangement uses TRBV6-5 and TRBJ1-3; D unresolved. Trimming cost V 0 bases and J 0 bases, with 9 bases left between them. CDR1 and CDR2 from the germline V gene are MNHEY and SVGAGI. The CDR3 length is 16 residues.